One T cell receptor beta chain is described in this entry. Its target is not known. This specimen comes from a study of cytomegalovirus exposure and HLA in healthy donors. Turning to the study itself: The study placed about 81% of its 350 to 450 genotyped donors in the Caucasian-associated ancestry cluster. Points from the study as a whole: Some V segments (TRBV6-2 and TRBV6-3 among them) were excluded as indistinguishable. Prior analysis indicated that the majority of TCR beta V segments exhibited productivity approximately 87% or approximately 30% of the time. Cytomegalovirus association was assigned to more than 150 TCR beta chains.

Germline assignment: CDR1 MNHEY and CDR2 SVGAGI. With 5 bases removed from V and 6 bases from J, the gap between germline ends came to 14 bases. The CDR3 runs 13 residues. 60 Vbeta and 13 Jbeta primers were used in PCR. TCRdb's table, derived via immunoSEQ multiplex PCR, lists solely in-frame clones and lacks some. The data show under 200,000 clones, roughly 67% seen once. This receptor was identified in a woman younger than 30 in good health and CMV-seropositive. This rearrangement joins TRBV6-5 to TRBJ2-7; a possible D gene is TRBD2 (6 bases). Input material: PBMCs. CDR3 in DNA: TGTGCCAGCAGTAGTGGACTCGGGGGCGAGCAGTACTTC. Translation gives CASSSGLGGEQYF.